Below, one TCR beta chain is given with its context. The sample comes from a study of T cell repertoires in cytomegalovirus infection. Each CDR3 protein gets one entry after TCRdb re-called the reads with MiXCR. This sample has nearly 650,000 distinct CDR3 sequences, with 20% to 25% found just once. With 5 bases removed from V and 6 bases from J, the gap between germline ends came to 13 bases. Germline CDR1 is SGHAT and CDR2 is FQNNGV. The CDR3 length is 13 residues. Sequenced input: CD8+ T cells from PBMCs. The chain employs TRBV11-2 and TRBJ1-1, with D uncertain. The receptor comes from a human donor in good health (CMV status not recorded). Some clones in this sample may be carry-over from other donors' samples. CDR3 region: CASSRTVRPEAFF. The DNA for the CDR3 is TGTGCCAGCAGCCGAACGGTGAGGCCTGAAGCTTTCTTT.